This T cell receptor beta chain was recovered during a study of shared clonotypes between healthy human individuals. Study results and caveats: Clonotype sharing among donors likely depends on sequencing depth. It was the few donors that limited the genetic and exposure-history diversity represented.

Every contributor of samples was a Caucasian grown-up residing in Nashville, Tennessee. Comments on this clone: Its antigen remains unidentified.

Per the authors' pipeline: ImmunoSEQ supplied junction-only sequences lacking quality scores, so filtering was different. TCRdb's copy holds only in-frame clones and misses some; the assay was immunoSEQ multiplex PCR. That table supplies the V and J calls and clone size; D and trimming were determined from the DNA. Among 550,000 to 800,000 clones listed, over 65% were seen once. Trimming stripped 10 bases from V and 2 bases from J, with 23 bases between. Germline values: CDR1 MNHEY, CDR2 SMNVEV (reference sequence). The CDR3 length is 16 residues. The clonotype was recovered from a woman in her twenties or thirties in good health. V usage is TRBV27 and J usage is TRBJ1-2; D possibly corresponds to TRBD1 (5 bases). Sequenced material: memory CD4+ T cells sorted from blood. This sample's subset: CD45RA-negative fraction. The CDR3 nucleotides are TGTGCCACCACCAAGACCGCGGGGGGTTTAAACTATGGCTACACCTTC. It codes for CATTKTAGGLNYGYTF.